This passage covers 29 T cell receptor beta chains from one sample sequenced in a study of cytomegalovirus exposure and HLA in healthy donors. The PCR contained 60 Vbeta and 13 Jbeta primers. The assay was immunoSEQ multiplex PCR, and TCRdb's table has in-frame clones only and misses some. The data contain some 120,000 clones, 65% to 75% of them seen just once; the ten biggest clones take up less than 7%. Sequences were obtained from PBMCs. These receptors were collected from a woman between 45 and 65 years old in good health and CMV-seropositive.

The chain is built from TRBV5-4 and TRBJ1-1, with D uncertain. The ends were cut back, 3 bases at V and 4 bases at J, with 16 bases in the middle. There are 15 residues in the CDR3. Germline lookup yields CDR1 SGHNT and CDR2 YYREEE (reference sequence). CDR3: CASSSLRLGGTEAFF. In DNA, the CDR3 is TGTGCCAGCAGCTCCCTGCGACTAGGAGGCACTGAAGCTTTCTTT.

The rearrangement links TRBV5-1 to TRBJ2-1; 8 nucleotides align to TRBD2. V lost 0 bases and J lost 5; bases outside the gene matches: 4. This CDR3 contains 15 residues. The V gene's germline CDR1 is SGHRS and CDR2 YFSETQ. The CDR3 DNA sequence: TGCGCCAGCAGCTTGGAGGGACTAGTGGACAATGAGCAGTTCTTC. Translation gives CASSLEGLVDNEQFF.

The chain joins TRBV9 to TRBJ2-3; 14 bases fit TRBD2. The CDR3 is 17 residues long. Unmatched junction bases numbered 5, after V lost 3 bases and J lost 2 bases. Germline V gene sequence: CDR1 SGDLS, CDR2 YYNGEE. The CDR3 here is CASSARTSGGLTDTQYF. The CDR3 coding sequence is TGTGCCAGCAGCGCTAGGACTAGCGGGGGGCTCACAGATACGCAGTATTTT.

The V gene is TRBV19, the J gene TRBJ2-2; TRBD1 agrees at 9 bases. Germline V gives CDR1 LNHDA, CDR2 SQIVND (reference sequence). The junction had 7 bases not matched to a gene; V was cut back by 7 bases and J by 4 bases. The CDR3 is made up of 15 amino acids. The CDR3 coding sequence is TGTGCCAGTATCCGGGGACAGGGAGGCACCGGGGAGCTGTTTTTT. Encoded protein: CASIRGQGGTGELFF.

The chain combines TRBV29-1 with TRBJ2-4, with D uncertain. CDR1 and CDR2 (germline): SQVTM, ANQGSEA. The V end lost 3 bases, the J end lost 5 bases, and 8 bases lay between the germline ends. This CDR3 spans 12 amino acids. CDR3 in amino acids: CSVEVQQNIQYF. Here the CDR3 DNA reads TGCAGCGTTGAGGTACAGCAAAACATTCAGTACTTC.

V is TRBV5-1 and J is TRBJ2-7, with 8 bases fitting TRBD1. V was pared by 0 bases and J by 5 bases, with 10 bases of the junction left unmatched. CDR3 size: 16 residues. The germline gives CDR1 SGHRS, CDR2 YFSETQ. This CDR3 is CASSLDFRTGRNEQYF. CDR3 nucleotide sequence: TGCGCCAGCAGCTTGGATTTTAGGACAGGGAGGAACGAGCAGTACTTC.

The chain combines TRBV5-1 with TRBJ2-1; 10 nucleotides align to TRBD2. V shed 3 bases and J 2 bases; nucleotides not matched to a gene: 2. The CDR3 length is 15 residues. The germline gives CDR1 SGHRS, CDR2 YFSETQ. In nucleotides, the CDR3 is TGCGCCAGCAGCTATAGCGGGGGGACCTACAATGAGCAGTTCTTC. This encodes CASSYSGGTYNEQFF.

This clone appeared once. The genes are TRBV29-1 and TRBJ1-1; weak D call: TRBD1 (6 bases). Germline V gene data show CDR1 as SQVTM and CDR2 as ANQGSEA. Trimming stripped 6 bases from V and 7 bases from J, with 15 bases between. The CDR3 length is 12 residues. CDR3 in DNA: TGCAGCGTGGCAGGACAGACACGTGAAGCTTTCTTT. The encoded protein is CSVAGQTREAFF.

The chain joins TRBV4-2 to TRBJ2-5; 9 positions match TRBD2. The CDR3 loop spans 18 amino acids. After removal of 1 base from V and 3 bases from J, the junction contained 12 bases not matched to a gene. The germline CDR1 and CDR2 sequences are LGHNA and YNFKEQ. CDR3 in DNA: TGTGCCAGCAGCCAAGTAGGATCCGCGGGGGGGCCAAAAGAGACCCAGTACTTC. As protein: CASSQVGSAGGPKETQYF.

In this sample, this clone turned up a few times. The chain couples TRBV4-1 to TRBJ1-1, with TRBD1 as a possible D gene (5 bases). The CDR3 contains 16 residues. V lost 0 bases, J lost 1 base, and 12 bases lay in between. Germline values: CDR1 MGHRA, CDR2 YSYEKL. DNA for the CDR3: TGCGCCAGCAGCCAAGAGGTGAAGGGGCAGAACACTGAAGCTTTCTTT. Protein sequence: CASSQEVKGQNTEAFF.

In regard to this clone: Other DNA sequences in this specimen translate into the identical CDR3. V is TRBV18 and J is TRBJ2-3; 11 nucleotides align to TRBD2. Germline CDR1 and CDR2: KGHSH and LQKENI. V dropped 3 bases and J dropped 4; count of bases not matched to a gene: 3. The CDR3 consists of 15 residues. The CDR3 DNA reads TGTGCCAGCTCACCTAGCGGGGGGGCCCCAGATACGCAGTATTTT. Translated, it gives CASSPSGGAPDTQYF. Full variable domain (rest looked up from reference TRBV18 and TRBJ2-3): NAGVMQNPRHLVRRRGQEARLRCSPMKGHSHVYWYRQLPEEGLKFMVYLQKENIIDESGMPKERFSAEFPKEGPSILRIQQVVRGDSAAYFCASSPSGGAPDTQYFGPGTRLTVL.

This clone occurred once. The rearrangement links TRBV2 to TRBJ1-4; possible D gene TRBD1, 6 bases. The CDR3 is made up of 17 amino acids. With 7 bases removed from V and 0 bases from J, the gap between germline ends came to 18 bases. Germline-derived CDR1 and CDR2 are SNHLY and FYNNEI. DNA of the CDR3: TGTGCCAGCACTAGGGGGTTACTTAGCGCAACTAATGAAAAACTGTTTTTT. Translated: CASTRGLLSATNEKLFF.

The chain uses TRBV5-4 and TRBJ2-1, with TRBD2 identical over 8 bases. Losses at the gene ends were 3 bases for V and 2 bases for J; bases not matched to a gene: 4. The germline CDR1 and CDR2 sequences are SGHNT and YYREEE (reference sequence). This CDR3 is built from 15 residues. CDR3 sequence: CASSSSGGAYNEQFF. The CDR3 region has the DNA TGTGCCAGCAGCTCCTCCGGGGGGGCCTACAATGAGCAGTTCTTC.

V and J are TRBV27 and TRBJ2-2, with D possibly matching TRBD2 (6 bases). Germline V gene data show CDR1 as MNHEY and CDR2 as SMNVEV (reference sequence). CDR3 length equals 14 residues. V was cut by 7 bases and J by 1 base, with 10 bases left in between. The CDR3 DNA reads TGTGCCAGCACAGTGGGGGGGAACACCGGGGAGCTGTTTTTT. As protein: CASTVGGNTGELFF.

The chain joins TRBV7-2 to TRBJ1-2, with D maybe TRBD1 (6 bases). CDR3 length equals 15 residues. V was cut by 5 bases and J by 0 bases, with 13 bases left in between. Germline V gene sequence: CDR1 SGHTA, CDR2 FQGNSA. CDR3 amino acids: CASSRNRAANYGYTF. In DNA, the CDR3 is TGTGCCAGCAGCCGAAACAGGGCCGCTAACTATGGCTACACCTTC.

The rearrangement uses TRBV5-6 and TRBJ2-6; perhaps TRBD1 as D (5 bases). Germline V lookup: CDR1 SGHDT, CDR2 YYEEEE. The V end lost 4 bases, the J end lost 2 bases, and 10 bases lay between the germline ends. The CDR3 consists of 15 residues. In DNA form, the CDR3 reads TGTGCCAGCAGCCGCCAGGGTACTGGGGCCAACGTCCTGACTTTC. It encodes CASSRQGTGANVLTF.

This clone showed up just a few times. This chain connects TRBV6-1 to TRBJ1-2; D remains unclear. The CDR3 totals 15 residues. Germline V gene data show CDR1 as MNHNS and CDR2 as SASEGT. V was cut by 2 bases and J by 0 bases, with 10 bases left in between. The CDR3 coding sequence is TGTGCCAGCAGTGAACAATCTAAAGCTAACTATGGCTACACCTTC. It encodes CASSEQSKANYGYTF.

The chain employs TRBV5-1 and TRBJ2-7; 14 bases fit TRBD2. J lost 0 bases, V lost 5 bases, and 7 bases had no gene match. CDR1 is SGHRS and CDR2 is YFSETQ in the germline V gene. The CDR3 runs 17 residues. The CDR3 DNA reads as TGCGCCAGCAGGTCCGGGACTAGCGGGGGTTTCTCCTACGAGCAGTACTTC. Encoded protein: CASRSGTSGGFSYEQYF.

The rearrangement joins TRBV2 to TRBJ1-4; D is uncertain. There are 15 residues in the CDR3. V lost 7 bases to trimming and J lost 5 bases, with 17 bases between them. Germline values: CDR1 SNHLY, CDR2 FYNNEI. The CDR3 DNA reads as TGTGCCAGCATGTTATCGGGTCAGCAGAATGAAAAACTGTTTTTT. Translation gives CASMLSGQQNEKLFF.

This chain links TRBV5-1 with TRBJ2-2, with TRBD2 matching over 8 bases. The length of the CDR3 is 15 residues. Germline V gives CDR1 SGHRS, CDR2 YFSETQ. Unmatched junction bases numbered 9, after V lost 7 bases and J lost 4 bases. CDR3: CASSNRGGGTGELFF. The CDR3 DNA reads TGCGCCAGCTCCAACCGGGGGGGAGGCACCGGGGAGCTGTTTTTT.

The chain employs TRBV6-4 and TRBJ1-2, with D maybe TRBD1 (6 bases). The V and J ends lost 0 bases and 4 bases respectively, with 9 bases between them. The CDR3 runs to 14 residues. Germline V gene lookup returns CDR1 MRHNA and CDR2 SNTAGT. The DNA of the CDR3 is TGTGCCAGCAGTGACTCGCTGGACAGCTATGGCTACACCTTC. Translating it yields CASSDSLDSYGYTF.

This clone has only one observation. This sequence joins TRBV6-6 and TRBJ1-2; D unclear. The ends were cut back, 0 bases at V and 8 bases at J, with 19 bases in the middle. The germline V gene has CDR1 MNHNY and CDR2 SVGAGI (reference sequence). The CDR3 has 16 residues. The CDR3 sequence is CASSYSYRAREEGYTF. The CDR3 DNA reads as TGTGCCAGCAGTTACTCGTACCGAGCCCGCGAGGAAGGCTACACCTTC.

The chain couples TRBV13 to TRBJ2-7; D might be TRBD1 (5 bases). Per the germline V gene, CDR1 is PRHDT and CDR2 is FYEKMQ (reference sequence). CDR3 size: 13 residues. With 5 bases removed from V and 6 bases from J, the gap between germline ends came to 14 bases. The CDR3 loop is CASSRGNSGEQYF. The CDR3 DNA reads as TGTGCCAGCAGCAGGGGTAACAGTGGCGAGCAGTACTTC. The full variable domain, in which reference TRBV13 and TRBJ2-7 provide the parts outside the CDR3, is AAGVIQSPRHLIKEKRETATLKCYPIPRHDTVYWYQQGPGQDPQFLISFYEKMQSDKGSIPDRFSAQQFSDYHSELNMSSLELGDSALYFCASSRGNSGEQYFGPGTRLTVT.

V gene TRBV6-5 combines with J gene TRBJ1-4; 7 positions agree with TRBD1. Germline loops: CDR1 MNHEY, CDR2 SVGAGI. The CDR3 runs to 12 residues. V shed 6 bases, J shed 8 bases, and the junction held 3 bases outside the gene matches. The CDR3 loop is CASRQGREKLFF. In nucleotides, the CDR3 is TGTGCCAGCAGACAGGGGAGGGAAAAACTGTTTTTT.

This chain uses TRBV5-1 with TRBJ2-1; maybe TRBD2 (6 bases). CDR1 and CDR2 (germline): SGHRS, YFSETQ. The V gene lost 4 bases and the J gene lost 6 bases, with 14 bases spanning the gap. The CDR3 consists of 14 residues. CDR3 residues: CASSRAGNLNEQFF. CDR3 DNA sequence: TGCGCCAGCAGCCGGGCGGGGAACCTCAATGAGCAGTTCTTC.

V gene TRBV2 combines with J gene TRBJ2-3; perhaps TRBD2 as D (6 bases). Germline loops: CDR1 SNHLY, CDR2 FYNNEI. Trimming stripped 1 base from V and 4 bases from J, with 15 bases between. The CDR3 totals 16 residues. CDR3 nucleotides: TGTGCCAGCAGTGAAGGTGCGGGGAGAACGGCAGATACGCAGTATTTT. It codes for CASSEGAGRTADTQYF. The entire variable domain, with the rest obtained from reference TRBV2 and TRBJ2-3, is as follows: EPEVTQTPSHQVTQMGQEVILRCVPISNHLYFYWYRQILGQKVEFLVSFYNNEISEKSEIFDDQFSVERPDGSNFTLKIRSTKLEDSAMYFCASSEGAGRTADTQYFGPGTRLTVL.

The chain has TRBV10-3 and TRBJ1-5, with a possible D match to TRBD1 (5 bases). Germline CDR1 is ENHRY and CDR2 is SYGVKD. The CDR3 covers 15 residues. V lost 1 base to trimming and J lost 7 bases, with 14 bases between them. CDR3 amino acids: CAISELWGGDQPQHF. The DNA for the CDR3 is TGTGCCATCAGTGAGTTATGGGGGGGTGACCAGCCCCAGCATTTT.

The chain is built from TRBV5-1 and TRBJ2-3, with 7 positions matching TRBD1. This CDR3 spans 14 amino acids. Germline CDR1 SGHRS, CDR2 YFSETQ. Trimming cost V 2 bases and J 6 bases; bases outside gene matches: 6. CDR3 in amino acids: CASSFGTVRDTQYF. The CDR3 DNA sequence: TGCGCCAGCAGCTTCGGGACAGTCCGGGATACGCAGTATTTT. The full variable domain, with the rest looked up from reference TRBV5-1 and TRBJ2-3, is KAGVTQTPRYLIKTRGQQVTLSCSPISGHRSVSWYQQTPGQGLQFLFEYFSETQRNKGNFPGRFSGRQFSNSRSEMNVSTLELGDSALYLCASSFGTVRDTQYFGPGTRLTVL.

The chain combines TRBV28 with TRBJ1-1; 8 nucleotides align to TRBD1. Germline-derived CDR1 and CDR2 are MDHEN and SYDVKM. V was pared by 5 bases and J by 5 bases, with 7 bases of the junction left unmatched. CDR3 size: 14 residues. CDR3 nucleotide sequence: TGTGCCAGCAGTACCTGGACAGGGCCGACTGAAGCTTTCTTT. As protein: CASSTWTGPTEAFF.